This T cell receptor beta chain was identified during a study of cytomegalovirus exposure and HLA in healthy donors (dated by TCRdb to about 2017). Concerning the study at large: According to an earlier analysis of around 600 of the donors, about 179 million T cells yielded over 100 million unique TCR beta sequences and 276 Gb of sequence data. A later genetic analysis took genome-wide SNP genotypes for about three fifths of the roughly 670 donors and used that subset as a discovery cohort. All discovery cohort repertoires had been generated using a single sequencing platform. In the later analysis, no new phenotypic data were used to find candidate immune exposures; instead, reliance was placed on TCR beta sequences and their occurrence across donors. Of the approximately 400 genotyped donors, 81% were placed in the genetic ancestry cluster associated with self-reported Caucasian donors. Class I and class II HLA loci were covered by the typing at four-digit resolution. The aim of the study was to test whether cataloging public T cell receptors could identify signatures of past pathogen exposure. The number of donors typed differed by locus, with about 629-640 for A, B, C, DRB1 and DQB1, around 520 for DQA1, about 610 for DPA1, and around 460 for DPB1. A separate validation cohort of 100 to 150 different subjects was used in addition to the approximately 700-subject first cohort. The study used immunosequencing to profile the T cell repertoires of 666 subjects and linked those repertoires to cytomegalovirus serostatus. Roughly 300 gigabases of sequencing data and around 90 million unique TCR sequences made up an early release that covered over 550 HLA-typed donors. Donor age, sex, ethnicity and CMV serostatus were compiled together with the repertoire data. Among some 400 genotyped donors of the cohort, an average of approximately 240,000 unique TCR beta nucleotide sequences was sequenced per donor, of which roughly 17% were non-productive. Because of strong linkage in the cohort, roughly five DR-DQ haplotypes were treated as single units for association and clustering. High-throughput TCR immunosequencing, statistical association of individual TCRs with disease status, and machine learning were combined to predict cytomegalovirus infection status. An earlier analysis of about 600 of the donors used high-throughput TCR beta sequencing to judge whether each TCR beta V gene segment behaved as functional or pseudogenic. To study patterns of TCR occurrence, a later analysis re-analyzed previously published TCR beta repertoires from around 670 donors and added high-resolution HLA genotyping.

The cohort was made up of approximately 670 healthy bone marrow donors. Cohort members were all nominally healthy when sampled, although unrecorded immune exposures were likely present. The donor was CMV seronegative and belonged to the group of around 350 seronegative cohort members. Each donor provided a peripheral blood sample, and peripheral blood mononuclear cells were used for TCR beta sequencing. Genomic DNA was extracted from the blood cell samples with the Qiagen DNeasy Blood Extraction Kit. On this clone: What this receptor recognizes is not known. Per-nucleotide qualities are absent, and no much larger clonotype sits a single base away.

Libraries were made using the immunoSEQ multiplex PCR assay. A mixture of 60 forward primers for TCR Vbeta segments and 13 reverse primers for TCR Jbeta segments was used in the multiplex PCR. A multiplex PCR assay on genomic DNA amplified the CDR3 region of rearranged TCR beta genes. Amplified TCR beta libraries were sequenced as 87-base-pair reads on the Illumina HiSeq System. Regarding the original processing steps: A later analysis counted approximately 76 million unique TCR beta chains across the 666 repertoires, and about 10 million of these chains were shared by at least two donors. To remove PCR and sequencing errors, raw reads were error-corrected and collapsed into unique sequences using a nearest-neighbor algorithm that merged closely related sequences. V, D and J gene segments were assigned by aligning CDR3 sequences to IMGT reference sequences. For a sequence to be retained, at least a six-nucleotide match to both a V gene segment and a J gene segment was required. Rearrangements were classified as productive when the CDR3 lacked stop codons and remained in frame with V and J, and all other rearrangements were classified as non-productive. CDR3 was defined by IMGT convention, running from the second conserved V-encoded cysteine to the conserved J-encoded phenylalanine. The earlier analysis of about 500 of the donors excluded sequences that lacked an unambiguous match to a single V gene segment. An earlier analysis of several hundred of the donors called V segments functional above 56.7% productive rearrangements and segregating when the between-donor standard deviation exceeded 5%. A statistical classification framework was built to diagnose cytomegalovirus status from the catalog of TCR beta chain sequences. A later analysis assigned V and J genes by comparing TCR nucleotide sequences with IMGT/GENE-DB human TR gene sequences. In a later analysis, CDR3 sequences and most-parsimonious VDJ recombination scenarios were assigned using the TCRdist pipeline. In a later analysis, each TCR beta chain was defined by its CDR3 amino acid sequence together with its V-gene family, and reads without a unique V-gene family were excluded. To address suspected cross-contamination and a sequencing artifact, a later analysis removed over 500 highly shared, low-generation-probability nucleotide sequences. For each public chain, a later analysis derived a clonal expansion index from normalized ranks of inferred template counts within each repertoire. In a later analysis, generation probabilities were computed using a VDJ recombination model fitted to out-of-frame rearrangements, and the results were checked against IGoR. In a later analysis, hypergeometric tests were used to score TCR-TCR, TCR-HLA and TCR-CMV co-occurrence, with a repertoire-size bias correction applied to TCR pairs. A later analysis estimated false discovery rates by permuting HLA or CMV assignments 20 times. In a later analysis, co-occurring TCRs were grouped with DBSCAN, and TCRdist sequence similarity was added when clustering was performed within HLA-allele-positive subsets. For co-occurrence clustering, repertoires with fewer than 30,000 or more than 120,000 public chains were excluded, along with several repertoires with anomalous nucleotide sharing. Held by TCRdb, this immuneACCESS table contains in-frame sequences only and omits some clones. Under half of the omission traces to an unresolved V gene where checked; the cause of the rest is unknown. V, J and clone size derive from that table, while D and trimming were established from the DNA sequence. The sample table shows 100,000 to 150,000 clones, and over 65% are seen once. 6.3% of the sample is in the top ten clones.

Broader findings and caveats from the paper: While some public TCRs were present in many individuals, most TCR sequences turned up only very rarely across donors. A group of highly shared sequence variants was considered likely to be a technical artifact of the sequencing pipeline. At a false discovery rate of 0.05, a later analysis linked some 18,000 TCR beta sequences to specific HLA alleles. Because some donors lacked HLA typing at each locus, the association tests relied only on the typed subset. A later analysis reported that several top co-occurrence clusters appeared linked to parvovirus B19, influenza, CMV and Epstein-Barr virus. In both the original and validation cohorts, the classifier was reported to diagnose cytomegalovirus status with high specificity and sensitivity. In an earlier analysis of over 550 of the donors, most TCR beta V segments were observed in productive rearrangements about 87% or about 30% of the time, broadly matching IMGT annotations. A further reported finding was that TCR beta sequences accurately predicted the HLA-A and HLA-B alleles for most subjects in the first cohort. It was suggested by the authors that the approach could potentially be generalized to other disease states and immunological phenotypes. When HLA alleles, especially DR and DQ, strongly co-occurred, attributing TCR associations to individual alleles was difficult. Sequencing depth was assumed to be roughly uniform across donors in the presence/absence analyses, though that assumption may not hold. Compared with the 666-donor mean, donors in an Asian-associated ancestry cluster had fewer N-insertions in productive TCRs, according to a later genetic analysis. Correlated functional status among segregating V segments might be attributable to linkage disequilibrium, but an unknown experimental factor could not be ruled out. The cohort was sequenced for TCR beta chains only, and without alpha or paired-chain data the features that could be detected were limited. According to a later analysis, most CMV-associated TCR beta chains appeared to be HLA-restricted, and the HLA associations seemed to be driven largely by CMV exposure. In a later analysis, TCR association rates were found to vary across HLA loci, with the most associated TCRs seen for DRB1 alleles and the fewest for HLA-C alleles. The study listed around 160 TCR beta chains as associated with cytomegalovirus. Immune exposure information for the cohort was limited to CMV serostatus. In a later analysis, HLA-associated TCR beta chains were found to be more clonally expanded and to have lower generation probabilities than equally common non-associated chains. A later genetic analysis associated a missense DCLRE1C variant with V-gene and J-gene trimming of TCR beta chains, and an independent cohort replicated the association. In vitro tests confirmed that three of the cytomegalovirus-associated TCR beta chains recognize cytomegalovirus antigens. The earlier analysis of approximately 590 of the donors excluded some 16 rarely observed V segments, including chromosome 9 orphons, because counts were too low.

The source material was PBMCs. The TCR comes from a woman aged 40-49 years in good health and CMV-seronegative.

This receptor carries the CDR3 CASSLVWQGISTLHF. The nucleotide sequence is given as TGTGCCAGCAGCTTAGTGTGGCAGGGGATAAGCACCCTCCACTTT. The rearrangement combines TRBV7-2 with TRBJ1-6; a tentative D match to TRBD1 spans 6 bases. CDR1 SGHTA and CDR2 FQGNSA were looked up in the germline V gene. The CDR3 has 15 amino acids, counting the end cysteine and phenylalanine. Only CDR3 DNA is held: 45 bases, read in frame from base 1. Cut back by 1 base and 14 bases, the V and J ends lie 18 bases apart.